Reported below is one T cell receptor (beta chain). The entry originates in a study of blood T cell repertoires in COVID-19. Looking at the study overall: Samples of COVID-19 (acute and convalescent) were obtained from the United States, Italy and Spain. T cells, B-cell-depleted T cells, or PBMCs provided the cDNA or gDNA that served as material.

In the authors' workflow: Reference gene primer amplification gave nucleated cell count estimates. TCRdb's table, derived via immunoSEQ multiplex PCR, lists solely in-frame clones and lacks some. V and J calls plus clone size are reproduced from that table; the DNA served to infer D and trimming. The sample carries around 320,000 clones, 75% to 85% recorded once. V lost 1 base to trimming and J lost 0 bases, with 13 bases between them. Germline V CDR1 and CDR2: SGHTA, FQGNSA. This CDR3 has 17 amino acids. Sequencing was performed on peripheral blood. The source of this sequence is a human donor in a cohort sampled during active COVID-19. The chain recombines TRBV7-2 with TRBJ1-5, with no clear D. The CDR3 reads CASSLGAGKYSNQPQHF. Here the CDR3 DNA reads TGTGCCAGCAGCTTAGGGGCGGGGAAATATAGCAATCAGCCCCAGCATTTT.